This T cell receptor beta chain was retrieved from a study of T cell responses to AZD1222 COVID-19 vaccine. Study findings and constraints: CD4 TCRs covered the whole spike, strongest at regions 160-218 and 743-854. Mostly white British, mostly female donors; authors suggested clonal diversity may be underestimated. Close to half of spike-specific TCRs reportedly recognize unmutated variant regions.

The repertoire was sequenced with immunoSEQ multiplex PCR; TCRdb's copy has only in-frame clones and lacks some. The sample shows approximately 140,000 clones, roughly 93% of them seen only once. Germline V gene lookup returns CDR1 LGHDT and CDR2 YNNKEL (reference sequence). CDR3 size: 15 residues. V was pared by 4 bases and J by 4 bases, with 10 bases of the junction left unmatched. The table lists this clone with a count of one. Its specificity is unknown. Sequencing used peripheral blood, obtained 28 days after the second AZD1222 dose. The chain carries TRBV3-1 (or the pseudogene TRBV3-2) and TRBJ2-7; 7 positions match TRBD1. The TCR originated in an adult who received the AZD1222 COVID-19 vaccine. The CDR3 DNA reads TGTGCCAGCAGCCCCCCCGGGACAGTAACTTACGAGCAGTACTTC. Amino acid sequence: CASSPPGTVTYEQYF.